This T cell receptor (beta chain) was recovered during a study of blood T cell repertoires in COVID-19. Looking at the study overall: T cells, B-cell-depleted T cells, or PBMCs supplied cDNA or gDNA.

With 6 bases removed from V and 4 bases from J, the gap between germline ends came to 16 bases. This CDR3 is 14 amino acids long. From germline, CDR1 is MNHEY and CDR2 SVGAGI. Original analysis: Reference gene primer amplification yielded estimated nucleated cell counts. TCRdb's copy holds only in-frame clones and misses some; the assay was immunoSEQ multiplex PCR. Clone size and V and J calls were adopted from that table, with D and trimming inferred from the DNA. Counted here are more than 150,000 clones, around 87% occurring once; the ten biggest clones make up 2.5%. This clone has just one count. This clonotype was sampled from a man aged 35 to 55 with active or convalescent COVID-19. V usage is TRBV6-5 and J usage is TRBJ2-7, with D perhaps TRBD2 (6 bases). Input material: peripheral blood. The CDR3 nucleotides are TGTGCCAGCAGCGGACGCGGGGCGAGTTACGAGCAGTACTTC. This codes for CASSGRGASYEQYF.